This TCR beta chain came from a study of blood T cell repertoires in COVID-19. About the research overall: Acute and convalescent COVID-19 samples came from the United States, Italy and Spain.

Sequencing was performed with immunoSEQ multiplex PCR; in TCRdb, only in-frame clones are kept and a portion is missing. Of about 83,000 clones detected, just over 85% appear once; the ten largest clones hold about 20%. In germline, CDR1 is MNHEY, CDR2 SVGAGI. The CDR3 runs 14 residues. J lost 6 bases, V lost 0 bases, and 4 bases had no gene match. In its sample, this clone was seen a few times. Sample: peripheral blood. This TCR came from a woman older than 75 in a cohort sampled during active or convalescent COVID-19. The rearrangement joins TRBV6-5 to TRBJ1-1; 7 positions match TRBD1. The CDR3 nucleotides read TGTGCCAGCAGTTACTCGAGACAGGGCCCTGAAGCTTTCTTT. Protein sequence: CASSYSRQGPEAFF.